The subject of this entry is one T cell receptor beta chain. As yet, its antigen is unknown. These data originate in a study of T cell responses to AZD1222 COVID-19 vaccine. Notes on the study in general: The donor group comprised mostly white British people and more females; the analysis possibly underestimated clonal diversity. Reports indicate that nearly half of spike-specific TCRs are directed at unmutated variant regions. Spike was spanned by vaccine-associated CD4 TCRs, which were dominant at 160-218 and 743-854.

Clones were read by immunoSEQ multiplex PCR, and TCRdb kept only the in-frame ones, dropping some. This sample has 140,000 to 150,000 clones, with about nine tenths found just once. The V gene's germline CDR1 is SGHDN and CDR2 FVKESK. V lost 2 bases to trimming and J lost 0 bases, with 5 bases between them. The CDR3 consists of 14 residues. The clonotype comes from an adult in good health. The material was peripheral blood, obtained on day 0 of MenACWY control vaccination. This chain uses TRBV14 with TRBJ1-5, with D uncertain. This CDR3 is CASSQSYSNQPQHF. CDR3 DNA sequence: TGTGCCAGCAGCCAAAGCTATAGCAATCAGCCCCAGCATTTT.